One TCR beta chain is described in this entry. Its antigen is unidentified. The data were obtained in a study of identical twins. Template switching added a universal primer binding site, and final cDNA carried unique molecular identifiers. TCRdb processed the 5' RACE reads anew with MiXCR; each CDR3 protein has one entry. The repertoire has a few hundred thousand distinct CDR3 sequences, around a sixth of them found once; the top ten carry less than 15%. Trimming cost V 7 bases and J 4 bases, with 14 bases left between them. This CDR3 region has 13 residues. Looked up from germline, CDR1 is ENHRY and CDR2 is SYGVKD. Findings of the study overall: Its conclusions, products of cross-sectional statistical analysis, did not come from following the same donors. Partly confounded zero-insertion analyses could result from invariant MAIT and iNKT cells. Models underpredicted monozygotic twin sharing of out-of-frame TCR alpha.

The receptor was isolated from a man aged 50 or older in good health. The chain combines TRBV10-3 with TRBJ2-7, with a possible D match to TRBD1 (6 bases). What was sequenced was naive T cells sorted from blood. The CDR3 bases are TGTGCCATCATGGCACAGGGTGGTTACGAGCAGTACTTC. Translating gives CAIMAQGGYEQYF.